These 30 T cell receptor delta chains originate from one sample sequenced in a study of gammadelta T cells in human blood. TCRdb used CATT to re-call clones from the RT-PCR reads. The sample holds 500 to 600 delta-chain clones, 30% to 40% seen once. The sequenced sample was Vgamma9Vdelta2 gamma-delta T cells from adult blood. The receptors were gathered from a human donor.

As concerns this clone: This may come from a read error, since a much larger clone is one base off. This chain connects TRDV2 to TRDJ3, with 9 bases identical to TRDD3. This CDR3 region has 21 residues. CDR1 is GEAIGNYY and CDR2 is EKD in the germline V gene. CDR3 sequence: CACDTLGDESSSSGDTRQMFF. CDR3 sequence (DNA): TGTGCCTGTGACACGCTGGGGGATGAAAGCTCGAGCTCCGGGGACACCCGACAGATGTTTTTC.

Notes on this clone: Given a much more abundant clone one base away, this may be a read error. The same CDR3 arises from other DNA sequences in this sample as well. V gene TRDV2 combines with J gene TRDJ1, with 7 nucleotides matching TRDD3. Germline CDR1 is GEAIGNYY and CDR2 is EKD. The CDR3 is made up of 18 amino acids. CDR3 DNA: TGTGCCTGTGACACAGTCTATACTGGGGATCAGTACACTGATAAACTCATCTTT. This gives the protein CACDTVYTGDQYTDKLIF.

By share, this clone ranks as large. V is TRDV2 and J is TRDJ1; 9 nucleotides agree with TRDD3. CDR1 is GEAIGNYY and CDR2 is EKD in the germline V gene. With V trimmed by 2 bases and J by 7 bases, 10 bases remained unmatched. This CDR3 is 15 amino acids long. The DNA of the CDR3 is TGTGCCTGTGACAGCGTGGGGATACGAGGCGGTAAACTCATCTTT. Protein: CACDSVGIRGGKLIF.

About this clone itself: A far larger clone is one nucleotide away, so this likely arose from a read error. The chain uses TRDV2 and TRDJ1; the match to TRDD3 covers 7 bases. Germline V gene lookup returns CDR1 GEAIGNYY and CDR2 EKD. This CDR3 spans 16 amino acids. The CDR3 reads CASDRLGNYEHYKLIF. CDR3 DNA sequence: TGTGCCAGTGACAGACTGGGGAATTATGAGCACTATAAACTCATCTTT.

Comment on this clone: This likely traces to a read error, being one base from a far larger clone. Different DNA sequences within this sample yield the same CDR3. The chain is built from TRDV2 and TRDJ3, with 11 bases identical to TRDD3. Germline CDR1 is GEAIGNYY and CDR2 is EKD. The length of the CDR3 is 19 residues. The CDR3 DNA is TGTGCCTGTGACAAAGTACTGGGGGATAGCTCCTGGGACACACGACAGATGTTTTTC. Translated, it gives CACDKVLGDSSWDTRQMFF.

As for this clone: A much larger clone is a single base away; this may be a read error. The chain carries TRDV2 and TRDJ1; 9 bases align to TRDD3. The length of the CDR3 is 16 residues. J lost 3 bases, V lost 3 bases, and 10 bases had no gene match. Germline assignment: CDR1 GEAIGNYY and CDR2 EKD. The CDR3 nucleotides read TGTGCCTGTGACGCCCTTACTGGGGATACGGCCGATAAACTCATCTTT. Translating gives CACDALTGDTADKLIF.

The chain is built from TRAV38-2/DV8 and TRDJ1; D tentatively fits TRDD2 or TRDD3 (9 bases each). The germline CDR1 and CDR2 sequences are TSESDYY and QEAYKQQN. The CDR3 is made up of 20 amino acids. V lost 2 bases, J lost 0 bases, and 26 bases lay in between. As DNA, the CDR3 is TGTGCTTATAGGAGATCCTTCCTACGGTCACTGGGGGACGACACCGATAAACTCATCTTT. Translation gives CAYRRSFLRSLGDDTDKLIF.

On this clone: A read error may explain this, as a much larger clone is one base away. The same CDR3 can be traced to other DNA sequences in this sample. The V gene is TRDV2, the J gene TRDJ1, with a tentative D call TRDD3 (6 bases). Germline values: CDR1 GEAIGNYY, CDR2 EKD. This CDR3 comprises 16 residues. Here the CDR3 DNA reads TGTGCCTGTGACACCGTTGGTGGGGGTTACACTGATAAACTCATCTTT. Its protein product is CACDTVGGGYTDKLIF.

Remarks on this clone: Only one base separates this from a far larger clonotype, so it likely reflects a read error. The same CDR3 is also encoded by other DNA sequences in this sample. The chain is built from TRDV2 and TRDJ1, with 9 bases lining up with TRDD3. This CDR3 has 15 residues. CDR1 and CDR2 from the germline V gene are GEAIGNYY and EKD. The CDR3 DNA sequence: TGTGCCTGTGACGTACTGGGGGACGACACAGATAAACTCATCTTT. This gives the protein CACDVLGDDTDKLIF.

As regards this clone: With only one base between it and a far larger clone, this is likely a read error. V usage is TRDV2 and J usage is TRDJ1; 12 positions agree with TRDD3. The CDR3 spans 21 residues. The V gene's germline CDR1 is GEAIGNYY and CDR2 EKD. J lost 0 bases, V lost 3 bases, and 19 bases had no gene match. DNA of the CDR3: TGTGCCTGTGACCCTGTACTGGGGGATACACCTACCTACACCTACACCGATAAACTCATCTTT. Its translation: CACDPVLGDTPTYTYTDKLIF.

A J gene of TRDJ1 was called, though the V gene was not; the table assigns TRDD3, which was not confirmed against the DNA. The length of the CDR3 is 27 residues. The CDR3 coding sequence is TGCAGTGGTATCAACGCAGAGTACATGGGGCCCCCTCCGGGTACTGGGGGATACGCGTTTTACACCGATAAACTCATCTTT. It yields the protein CSGINAEYMGPPPGTGGYAFYTDKLIF.

Concerning this clone: A far larger clone is a single base away, which makes a read error likely. This chain uses TRDV2 with TRDJ1; 13 nucleotides line up with TRDD3. Germline lookup yields CDR1 GEAIGNYY and CDR2 EKD. V trimming: 6 bases; J trimming: 0 bases; junction bases outside the gene matches: 21. The CDR3 is 21 residues long. DNA of the CDR3: TGTGCCTGTCACTCCGTACTGGGGGATACGCAAGAAGGGTATAACACCGATAAACTCATCTTT. It encodes CACHSVLGDTQEGYNTDKLIF.

Note on this clone: One base separates it from a far larger clone, so it is likely a read error. The gene calls are TRDV2 and TRDJ1, with TRDD3 identical over 12 bases. J was trimmed by 9 bases and V by 3 bases; bases with no gene match: 7. The CDR3 extends over 14 amino acids. The germline V gene has CDR1 GEAIGNYY and CDR2 EKD. CDR3 amino acids: CACDGILGDTELIF. Written as DNA, the CDR3 is TGTGCCTGTGACGGGATACTGGGGGATACTGAACTCATCTTT.

As to this clone: A much larger clone differs by one base, so this may be a read error. Other nucleotide sequences from this sample produce the same CDR3. The chain has TRDV2 and TRDJ1, with TRDD3 matching over 11 bases. Germline assignment: CDR1 GEAIGNYY and CDR2 EKD. CDR3 length: 19 residues. This chain's CDR3 is CACEPVHGGYAEHTDKLIF. The DNA of the CDR3 is TGTGCATGTGAACCGGTACATGGGGGATACGCTGAGCACACCGATAAACTCATCTTT.

Notes on this clone: A far larger clone is one nucleotide away, so this likely arose from a read error. Other DNA sequences in this specimen translate into the identical CDR3. The V call is TRDV2, the J call TRDJ3; TRDD3 aligns across 9 bases. The CDR3 has 18 residues. Germline V CDR1 and CDR2: GEAIGNYY, EKD. CDR3 sequence reads: CACDTGGYSSWDTRQMFF. The CDR3 DNA sequence: TGTGCCTGTGACACCGGGGGATACAGCTCCTGGGACACCCGACAGATGTTTTTT.

The chain combines TRDV2 with TRDJ3; D perhaps matches TRDD3 (5 bases). Germline CDR1 is GEAIGNYY and CDR2 is EKD. The CDR3 is 16 residues long. Trimming took 4 bases from V and 0 from J, leaving 9 bases between them. As DNA, the CDR3 is TGTGCCTGTGAAGGACTGGACTCCTGGGACACCCGACAGATGTTTTTC. This translates into CACEGLDSWDTRQMFF.

About this clone itself: The TCRdb record carries a much larger clone's protein, which differs from this DNA's translation at residue 11; a read error is the likely cause, and the protein listed here is the DNA translation. V usage is TRDV2 and J usage is TRDJ1; TRDD3 matches 7 bases. The CDR3 is made up of 18 amino acids. V was clipped by 1 base and J by 0 bases; unmatched bases: 13. In germline, CDR1 is GEAIGNYY, CDR2 EKD. The CDR3 spells CACDTVYTGDRYTDKLIF. Here the CDR3 DNA reads TGTGCCTGTGACACAGTCTATACTGGGGATCGGTACACCGATAAACTCATCTTT.

This clone was found a few times. A much bigger clone sits one base away, suggesting this may be a read error. This sample includes further DNA sequences coding for the same CDR3. This chain connects TRDV2 to TRDJ1, with unresolved D. CDR1 and CDR2 (germline): GEAIGNYY, EKD. CDR3 size: 14 residues. The CDR3 DNA is TGTGCCTGTGACACCGTATGGGACACTGATAAACTCATCTTT. It yields the protein CACDTVWDTDKLIF.

This clone occurred a few times. Possible read error: a much larger clone is one base away. The same CDR3 arises from other DNA sequences in this sample as well. The V call is TRDV2, the J call TRDJ1; 11 bases are shared with TRDD3. J gave up 5 bases and V 3 bases, and 19 bases lay outside the gene matches. The germline V gene has CDR1 GEAIGNYY and CDR2 EKD. The CDR3 has 19 amino acids. In nucleotides, the CDR3 is TGTGCCTGTGACGCTCTAATCGGGAGGAGCCTGGGGGATACAGATAAACTCATCTTT. The encoded protein is CACDALIGRSLGDTDKLIF.

By share of the sample, this clone is medium-sized. The rearrangement links TRDV2 to TRDJ1; the match to TRDD3 covers 9 bases. From germline, CDR1 is GEAIGNYY and CDR2 EKD. This CDR3 spans 15 amino acids. V lost 1 base and J lost 4; bases outside the gene matches: 6. CDR3 amino acids: CACDTLGDMNDKLIF. CDR3 sequence (DNA): TGTGCCTGTGACACGTTGGGGGATATGAACGATAAACTCATCTTT.

This clone is categorized as medium-sized. J is TRDJ3 and V is TRDV2, with TRDD3 matching over 10 bases. V dropped 3 bases and J dropped 9; count of bases not matched to a gene: 7. CDR3 length equals 16 residues. Germline V gene lookup returns CDR1 GEAIGNYY and CDR2 EKD. CDR3 amino acids: CACDSLGDKGTRQMFF. CDR3 DNA sequence: TGTGCCTGTGACTCCCTGGGGGATAAGGGCACCCGACAGATGTTTTTC.

Comments on this clone: A much larger clone is a single base away; this may be a read error. This sample also contains other DNA sequences that code for the same CDR3. V is TRDV2 and J is TRDJ1, with TRDD3 matching over 11 bases. Germline-derived CDR1 and CDR2 are GEAIGNYY and EKD. This CDR3 is built from 19 residues. CDR3 residues: CACEPVHGGYAEHTDKLIF. DNA for the CDR3: TGTGCCTGTGAACCGGTACATGGGGGATACGCTGAGCACACAGATAAACTCATCTTT.

The sample holds a few counts of this clone. A junction end diverges from the germline sequence, so it may reflect a read error. The genes are TRDV2 and TRDJ1; 12 positions match TRDD3. CDR1 and CDR2 (germline): GEAIGNYY, EKD. The CDR3 has 17 amino acids. CDR3 residues: CARDTLGTGGYTDKLIF. The CDR3 DNA sequence: TGTGCCCGTGACACCCTCGGTACTGGGGGATACACTGATAAACTCATCTTT.

About this clone itself: A far larger clone is one nucleotide away, so this likely arose from a read error. This same CDR3 is encoded by further DNA sequences in the sample. V gene TRDV2 combines with J gene TRDJ1; 8 bases are a match to TRDD3. CDR1 and CDR2 from the germline V gene are GEAIGNYY and EKD. This CDR3 contains 15 residues. CDR3 region: CACDPLGARTDKLIF. As DNA, the CDR3 is TGTGCATGTGACCCACTGGGGGCCCGCACCGATAAACTCATCTTT.

This clone has a handful of counts. A far larger clone differs by one base, so this is likely a read error. The same CDR3 is also encoded by other DNA sequences in this sample. The chain recombines TRDV2 with TRDJ1; the match to TRDD3 covers 9 bases. CDR1 and CDR2 from the germline V gene are GEAIGNYY and EKD. Trimming cost V 0 bases and J 8 bases; bases outside gene matches: 15. The CDR3 is made up of 17 amino acids. CDR3 coding DNA: TGTGCCTGTGACACCCTTTTTCTGGGGGATTCACCGGGGAAACTCATCTTT. This gives the protein CACDTLFLGDSPGKLIF.

The rearrangement uses TRDV2 and TRDJ1; 8 positions match TRDD3. CDR1 is GEAIGNYY and CDR2 is EKD in the germline V gene. The length of the CDR3 is 16 residues. V gave up 0 bases and J gave up 3 bases; unmatched junction bases: 8. The CDR3 here is CACDTVGLGAPDKLIF. The DNA of the CDR3 is TGTGCCTGTGACACCGTTGGACTGGGGGCCCCCGATAAACTCATCTTT.

This clone was counted only a few times. One base away lies a much larger clone, so this may be a sequencing read error. This specimen includes other DNA sequences encoding the same CDR3. The chain recombines TRDV2 with TRDJ1, with TRDD3 matching 10 bases. The CDR3 totals 23 residues. CDR1 and CDR2 (germline): GEAIGNYY, EKD. The CDR3 region is CACDTLGTAPLLGDAKYTDKLIF. Here the CDR3 DNA reads TGTGCCTGTGACACCTTGGGGACCGCGCCTCTACTGGGGGATGCCAAGTACACTGATAAACTCATCTTT.

This clone was seen a handful of times. Since a far larger clone is one base different, this is likely a read error. Other DNA sequences in this specimen translate into the identical CDR3. J is TRDJ1 and V is TRDV2; 8 bases map to TRDD3. In germline, CDR1 is GEAIGNYY, CDR2 EKD. The CDR3 covers 21 residues. CDR3 sequence: CACDPLLRTGDTGGDTDKLIF. The CDR3 DNA is TGTGCCTGTGACCCTCTTCTGAGAACTGGGGATACTGGGGGGGACACAGATAAACTCATCTTT.

Details on this clone: Only one base separates this from a far larger clonotype, so it likely reflects a read error. This same CDR3 is encoded by further DNA sequences in the sample. This chain joins TRDV2 and TRDJ1, with TRDD3 identical over 7 bases. Germline CDR1 and CDR2: GEAIGNYY and EKD. This CDR3 comprises 19 residues. This chain's CDR3 is CACDTVSGGHRSYTDKLIF. In DNA, the CDR3 is TGTGCCTGTGACACCGTGAGTGGGGGACACCGCAGTTACACAGATAAACTCATCTTT.

This clone was counted between two and nine times. This is likely an artifact of a read error, given a far larger clone one base away. The chain has TRDV2 and TRDJ2; 13 positions match TRDD3. The CDR3 runs 15 residues. V shed 3 bases and J 7 bases; nucleotides not matched to a gene: 4. Germline CDR1 reads GEAIGNYY; CDR2 reads EKD. CDR3 sequence: CACDVLGDTIAQLFF. CDR3 DNA sequence: TGTGCCTGTGACGTACTGGGGGATACGATAGCACAACTCTTCTTT.